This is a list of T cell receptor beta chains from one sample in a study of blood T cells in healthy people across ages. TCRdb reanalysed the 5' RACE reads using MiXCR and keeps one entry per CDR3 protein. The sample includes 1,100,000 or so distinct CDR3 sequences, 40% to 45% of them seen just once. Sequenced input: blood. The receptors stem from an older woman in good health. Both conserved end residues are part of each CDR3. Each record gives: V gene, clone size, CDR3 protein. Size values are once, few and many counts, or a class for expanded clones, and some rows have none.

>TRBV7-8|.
CASSPSGRLDYEQYF
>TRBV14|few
CASSQQGATNEKLFF
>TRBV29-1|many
CSVGLLSDTQYF
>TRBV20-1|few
CSAIPGVYNEQFF
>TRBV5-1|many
CASSLSGDQETQYF
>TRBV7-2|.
CASSFQSTGQNTEAFF
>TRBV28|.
CASSPPGGGEQFF
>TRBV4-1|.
CASSHSPGSRWFF
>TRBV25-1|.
CASSVTASYEQYF
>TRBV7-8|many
CASSLAAGTSGRVNYEQYF
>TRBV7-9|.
CASSPHGQVGDTQYF
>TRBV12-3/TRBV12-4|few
CASSLAEQSNQPQHF
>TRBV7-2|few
CASSRGLNPYNEQFF
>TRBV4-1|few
CASSQDFQGPDTQYF
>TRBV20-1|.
CSVGAPLAKNIQYF
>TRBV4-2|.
CASSPRGGEETQYF
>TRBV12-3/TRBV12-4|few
CASRFGWLADDVPYNEQFF
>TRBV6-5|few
CASSAGGGPEQFF
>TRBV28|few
CASSYPVSSTDTQYF
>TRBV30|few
CAWNRVGNEQYF
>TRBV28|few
CASSLPSGGEFGYTF
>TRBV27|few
CASSSGGQSPQHF
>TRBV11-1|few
CASSLDRGDSYEQYF
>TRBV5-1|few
CASSFDGGRAKEHEQFF
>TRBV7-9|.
CASSFQGGQGALEQYF
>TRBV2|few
CASTEVSYEQYF
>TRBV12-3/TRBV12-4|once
CAAGGGSYNEQFF
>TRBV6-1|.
CASSEAEFDRVYEQCF
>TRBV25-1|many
CASSVAGAGGGYTF
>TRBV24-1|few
CATKCTGPSGNQPQHF
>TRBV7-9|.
CASSGPIAGDFVIEQFF
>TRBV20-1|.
CSARGGVRDEQFF
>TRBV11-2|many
CASSGREEGRDTQYF
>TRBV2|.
CASSSGLDSPLHF
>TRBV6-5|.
CASSPWGDKSSYEQYF
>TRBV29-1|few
CSVGLLAGGNNEQYF
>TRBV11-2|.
CASSINGQGGDTQYF
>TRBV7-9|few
CASSWRERLNTEAFF